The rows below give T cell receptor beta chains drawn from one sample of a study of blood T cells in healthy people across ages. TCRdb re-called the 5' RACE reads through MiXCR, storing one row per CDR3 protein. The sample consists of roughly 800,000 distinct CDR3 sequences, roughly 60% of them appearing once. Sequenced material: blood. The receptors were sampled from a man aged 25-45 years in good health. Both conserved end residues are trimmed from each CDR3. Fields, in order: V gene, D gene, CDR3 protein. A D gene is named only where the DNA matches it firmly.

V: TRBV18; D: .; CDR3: ASSPPGDDEQF
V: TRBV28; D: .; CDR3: ASSSWGYEQY
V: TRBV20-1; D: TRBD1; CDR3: SARDQGGRNTEAF
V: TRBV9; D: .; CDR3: ASSVLGAGANVLT
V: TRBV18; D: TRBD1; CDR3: ASSWGQGTSYEQY
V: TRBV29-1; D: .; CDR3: SVPLNYGYT
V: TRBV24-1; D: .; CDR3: ATSRRGEQF
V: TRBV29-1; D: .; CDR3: SVGEGYEQY
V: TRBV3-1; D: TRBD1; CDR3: ASSPGGAIRQY
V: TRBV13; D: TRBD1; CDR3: ASSLGDRGNEQY
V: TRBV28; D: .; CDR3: ASNFNSPLH
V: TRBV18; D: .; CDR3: ASSPSRGFETQY
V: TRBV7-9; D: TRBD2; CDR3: ASSLDSPGGTSGYEQY
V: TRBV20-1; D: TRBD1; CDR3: SAWTGIGYEQY
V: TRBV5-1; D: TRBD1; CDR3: ASSFGTGKTDTQY
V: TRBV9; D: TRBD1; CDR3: ASSVVGQGSAGYT
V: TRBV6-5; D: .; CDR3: ASSYDVYREQY
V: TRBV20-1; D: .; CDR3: SASSPHRFSYEQY
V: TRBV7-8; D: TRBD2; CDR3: ASSLTGGPPDTQY
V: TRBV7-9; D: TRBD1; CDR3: ASSVTGSSYNEQF
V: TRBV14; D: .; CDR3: ASSQVWMGRTERENYGYT
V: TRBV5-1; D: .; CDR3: ASSTGSSNYGYT
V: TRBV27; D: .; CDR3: ATSLGPWEEQY
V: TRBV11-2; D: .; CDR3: ASSTGSNSPLH
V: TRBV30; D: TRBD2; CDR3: AWSRGGPYEQY
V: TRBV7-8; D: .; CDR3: ASSLGESQPQH
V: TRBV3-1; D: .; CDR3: ASSQGKMTPDNEQF
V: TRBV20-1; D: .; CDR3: SARAGTQGNTEAF
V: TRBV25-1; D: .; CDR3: ASSEGTELDTQY
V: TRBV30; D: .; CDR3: AWSEGTGNEKLF
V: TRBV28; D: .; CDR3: ASSLGENVYGYT
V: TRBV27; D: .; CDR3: ASSFRGGRGTNEQY
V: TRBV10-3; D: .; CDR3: AIMERAYNEQF
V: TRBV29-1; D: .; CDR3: SVGPREQETQY
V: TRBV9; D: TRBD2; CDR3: ASSASGGIETQY
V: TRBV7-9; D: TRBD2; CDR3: ASSFQAGSEETQY
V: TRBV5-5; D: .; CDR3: ASSSNNDYGYT